A selection of T cell receptor beta chains follows, all from one sample in a study of T cells expressing NK-cell markers. Reprocessing the 5' RACE reads, TCRdb reports a single entry for every CDR3 protein and omits DNA. This listing includes fewer than 550,000 distinct CDR3 sequences. Sequences were obtained from blood T cells: a sorted CD56 or NKG2C T cell subset, CD4+ or CD8+ T cells, or bulk PBMC T cells (not recorded which). The origin of the receptors is a woman aged 45-59 years in good health. Each CDR3 is given with its conserved first and last residue.

j_call v_call cdr3_aa
TRBJ2-1 TRBV24-1 CATSDFSLAGTNEQFF
TRBJ1-3 TRBV20-1 CSAMDRGPNTIYF
TRBJ1-1 TRBV12-3/TRBV12-4 CASGLRGGGTEAFF
TRBJ2-5 TRBV4-1 CASSQLRGETQYF
TRBJ2-5 TRBV12-3/TRBV12-4 CASSTGTSGGGRETQYF
TRBJ2-3 TRBV30 CAWSLGADTQYF
TRBJ1-1 TRBV29-1 CSVTDLDRVNTEAFF
TRBJ2-2 TRBV5-1 CASRLAGEAGELFF
TRBJ2-5 TRBV20-1 CSAPTSGGGPETQYF
TRBJ2-3 TRBV12-3/TRBV12-4 CASSLSQGTQYF
TRBJ1-2 TRBV5-1 CASSAPGQGALDGYTF
TRBJ1-3 TRBV15 CATSREQFGISGNTIYF
TRBJ2-1 TRBV12-3/TRBV12-4 CASSPIGAHVPYNEQFF
TRBJ2-1 TRBV6-1 CASTRFTSGSSYNEQFF
TRBJ2-7 TRBV27 CASRETGLYEQYF
TRBJ2-5 TRBV20-1 CSARDEVGETQYF
TRBJ1-4 TRBV5-1 CASRGLLNEKLFF
TRBJ2-1 TRBV5-5 CASSVTGTASYNEQFF
TRBJ1-6 TRBV20-1 CSARAGGQGNSPLHF
TRBJ2-2 TRBV18 CASSPRQGNTGELFF
TRBJ2-2 TRBV9 CASSADFNTGELFF
TRBJ2-7 TRBV9 CASSPRLAGGNDEQYF
TRBJ1-5 TRBV6-1 CASSSLPRRSNQPQHF
TRBJ2-2 TRBV7-7 CASSLRTGNGELFF
TRBJ1-3 TRBV12-3/TRBV12-4 CASSLRQGLANTIYF
TRBJ2-5 TRBV12-3/TRBV12-4 CASSRGQHFAQETQYF
TRBJ2-7 TRBV6-2/TRBV6-3 CASTLSGTYEQYF
TRBJ2-1 TRBV7-9 CASSLGGSGRAREQFF
TRBJ2-1 TRBV11-3 CASSTAPINEQFF
TRBJ2-2 TRBV12-3/TRBV12-4 CASSSGTGLNTGELFF
TRBJ2-3 TRBV2 CASSSTGTSGSPYF
TRBJ2-1 TRBV20-1 CSAREDSFSSFF
TRBJ2-5 TRBV24-1 CATSEMTREETQYF
TRBJ2-1 TRBV9 CASSAISEIYNEQFF
TRBJ2-7 TRBV10-3 CATWTSGSYEQYF
TRBJ1-2 TRBV12-3/TRBV12-4 CASSFPRQGYGYTF
TRBJ2-4 TRBV11-2 CASSLGGGKAKNIQYF
TRBJ2-5 TRBV21-1 CASSKALSTVQETQYF
TRBJ2-1 TRBV5-1 CASRLPGNEQFF
TRBJ2-3 TRBV5-1 CASSLGYDYSRADTQYF
TRBJ2-1 TRBV6-6 CASSYSNGVNEQFF
TRBJ2-1 TRBV6-1 CASSALAVYSYNEQFF
TRBJ2-2 TRBV9 CASSVGAGRAAGELFF
TRBJ2-7 TRBV7-8 CASSFGLHYSYEQYF
TRBJ1-3 TRBV27 CASSSQGATGNTIYF
TRBJ2-7 TRBV4-1 CASSQERLAGKYEQYF
TRBJ2-5 TRBV20-1 CSARDLLAGPQETQYF
TRBJ1-5 TRBV2 CASGRNGRGQPQHF
TRBJ1-4 TRBV29-1 CSVGHGVEKLFF
TRBJ1-1 TRBV20-1 CSALNSRTGRGPEAFF
TRBJ1-1 TRBV7-8 CASSQRNTEAFF